The sample holds many counts of the clone carrying this TCR beta chain. Its antigen is unidentified. RNA was extracted from bulk tissue without any cell sorting. The normal lung tissue was taken more than 3 cm from the tumor edge. Chemotherapy-naive patients with new lung cancer underwent thoracic surgery in China, August–November 2014. This CDR3 region has 17 residues. These data originate in a study of tumor and adjacent non-tumor tissue in lung cancer. For the study at large: Samples averaged roughly 4 million productive TCRbeta reads each. Study findings and constraints: TCR diversity was significantly greater in tumor than normal lung tissue.

TCRbeta libraries were built with three rounds of nested PCR, modified from ARM-PCR. TCRdb reprocessed the multiplex PCR reads with MiXCR, giving one entry per CDR3 protein. In the table there are about 86,000 distinct CDR3 sequences, more than 75% of which are singletons. The material sequenced was distant non-tumor lung tissue. The rearrangement joins TRBV21-1 to TRBJ2-2; the table's TRBD1 call for D was not verified on the DNA. TRBV21-1 is a pseudogene locus. This receptor was obtained from a woman in her forties or fifties with non-small cell lung cancer. CDR3 nucleotides: TGTGCCAGCAGCCCCTCGTGGGCAGCCAGGGTGACCGGGGAGCTGTTTTTT. It translates to CASSPSWAARVTGELFF.